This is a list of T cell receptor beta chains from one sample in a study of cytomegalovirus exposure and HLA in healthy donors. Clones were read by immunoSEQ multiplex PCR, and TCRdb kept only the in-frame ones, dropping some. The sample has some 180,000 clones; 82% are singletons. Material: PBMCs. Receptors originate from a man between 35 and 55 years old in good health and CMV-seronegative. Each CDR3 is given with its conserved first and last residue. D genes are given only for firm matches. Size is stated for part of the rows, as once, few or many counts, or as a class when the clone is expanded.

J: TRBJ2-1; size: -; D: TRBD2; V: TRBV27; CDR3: CASSSLSSGTYNEQFF; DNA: TGTGCCAGCAGTTCCCTCTCTAGCGGAACCTACAATGAGCAGTTCTTC
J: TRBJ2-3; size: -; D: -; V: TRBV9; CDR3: CASSVRGYGGSTDTQYF; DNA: TGTGCCAGCAGCGTGAGGGGCTACGGGGGAAGCACAGATACGCAGTATTTT
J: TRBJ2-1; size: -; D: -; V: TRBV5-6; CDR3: CASSLVWANEQFF; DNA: TGTGCCAGCAGCTTGGTTTGGGCCAATGAGCAGTTCTTC
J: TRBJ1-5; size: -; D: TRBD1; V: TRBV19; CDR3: CASSSLDRGGGQPQHF; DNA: TGTGCCAGTAGCTCACTTGACAGGGGAGGCGGCCAGCCCCAGCATTTT
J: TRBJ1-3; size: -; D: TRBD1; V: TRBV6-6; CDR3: CASSYSRTGTGNTIYF; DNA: TGTGCCAGCAGTTACTCCAGGACAGGGACTGGAAACACCATATATTTT
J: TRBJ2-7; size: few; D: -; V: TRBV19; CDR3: CASSFGNRAYEQYF; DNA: TGTGCCAGTAGTTTCGGGAACAGGGCATACGAGCAGTACTTC
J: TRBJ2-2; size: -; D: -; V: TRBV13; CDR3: CASSWRQQPTGELFF; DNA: TGTGCCAGCAGCTGGAGACAGCAACCCACCGGGGAGCTGTTTTTT
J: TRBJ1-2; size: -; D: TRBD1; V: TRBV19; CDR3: CASMRGQGYGYTF; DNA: TGTGCCAGTATGAGGGGGCAGGGCTATGGCTACACCTTC
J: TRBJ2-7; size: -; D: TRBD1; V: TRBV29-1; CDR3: CSVPLGTGPYEQYF; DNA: TGCAGCGTCCCTCTCGGGACAGGCCCCTACGAGCAGTACTTC
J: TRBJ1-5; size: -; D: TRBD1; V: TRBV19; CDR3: CASSIKGTGGGQPQHF; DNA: TGTGCCAGTAGTATTAAGGGGACAGGGGGCGGTCAGCCCCAGCATTTT
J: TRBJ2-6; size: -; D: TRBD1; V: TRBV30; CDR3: CAWSQGAGANVLTF; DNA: TGTGCCTGGAGTCAGGGGGCTGGGGCCAACGTCCTGACTTTC
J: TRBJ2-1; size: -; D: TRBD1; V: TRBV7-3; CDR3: CASSRVGGTIYNEQFF; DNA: TGTGCCAGCAGCCGAGTAGGGGGCACCATCTACAATGAGCAGTTCTTC
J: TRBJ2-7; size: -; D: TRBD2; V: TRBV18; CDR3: CASSPLGLAGGLLTYEQYF; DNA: TGTGCCAGCTCACCACTCGGACTAGCGGGGGGGCTTTTAACCTACGAGCAGTACTTC
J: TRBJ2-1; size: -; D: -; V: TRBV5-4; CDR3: CASSLSLNEQFF; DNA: TGTGCCAGCAGCTTGTCTCTCAATGAGCAGTTCTTC
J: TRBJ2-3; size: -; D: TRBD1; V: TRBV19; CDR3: CASSILTGTGGLDTQYF; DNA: TGTGCCAGTAGTATACTTACCGGGACAGGGGGCTTGGATACGCAGTATTTT
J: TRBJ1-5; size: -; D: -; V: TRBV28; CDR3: CASSGYSNQPQHF; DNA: TGTGCCAGCAGCGGGTATAGCAATCAGCCCCAGCATTTT
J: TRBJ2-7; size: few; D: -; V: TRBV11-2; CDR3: CASSGRVDFEQYF; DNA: TGTGCCAGCAGCGGGCGAGTGGATTTTGAGCAGTACTTC